The rows below give T cell receptor beta chains drawn from one sample of a study of blood T cell repertoires in COVID-19. Profiled with immunoSEQ multiplex PCR; TCRdb holds only in-frame clones, not every one. The sample holds fewer than 200,000 clones; about four fifths are singletons and the top ten take over 7.5%. Sequenced: peripheral blood. The receptors originated from a woman between 70 and 85 years old with acute or convalescent COVID-19. CDR3s include the opening cysteine and the closing phenylalanine or tryptophan. A D gene is named only where the DNA matches it firmly. Clone size is stated in some rows and not others, as once, few, many or a class when expanded.

size	V	J	length	D	DNA	CDR3
NA	TRBV29-1	TRBJ1-2	15	NA	TGCAGCGTCCAGCGCATGGGACTCCCTAGTGGTGGCTACACCTTC	CSVQRMGLPSGGYTF
few	TRBV3-1/TRBV3-2	TRBJ1-4	18	TRBD1	TGTGCCAGCAGCCAAGATAAGTCGGGACAGGGGAAAAGACCGTGGCTGTTTTTT	CASSQDKSGQGKRPWLFF
NA	TRBV5-4	TRBJ2-6	13	NA	TGTGCCAGCAGTCTCTCTGGGGCCAACGTCCTGACTTTC	CASSLSGANVLTF
few	TRBV30	TRBJ2-7	14	TRBD1	TGTGCCTGGATGACAGGGGGGCCCTCCTACGAGCAGTACTTC	CAWMTGGPSYEQYF
NA	TRBV14	TRBJ2-1	15	TRBD2	TGTGCCAGCAGCCAGGATAGCGGGGGGTACAATGAGCAGTTCTTC	CASSQDSGGYNEQFF
NA	TRBV2	TRBJ2-1	18	NA	TGTGCCAGCTCTCCAGGCCCCGGACAGCCACCCGTATACAATGAGCAGTTCTTC	CASSPGPGQPPVYNEQFF
NA	TRBV5-1	TRBJ1-6	17	TRBD1	TGCGCCAGCAGCTTTTCGACAGGGGGGTTTCGGGGATCACCCCTCCACTTT	CASSFSTGGFRGSPLHF
NA	TRBV5-1	TRBJ2-1	14	TRBD1	TGCGCCAGCAGCGTCTGGACAGGGGCCAATGAGCAGTTCTTC	CASSVWTGANEQFF
NA	TRBV7-9	TRBJ2-3	11	NA	TGTGCCAGCAGCTTCGGGGGTGCGCAGTATTTT	CASSFGGAQYF
NA	TRBV19	TRBJ1-6	16	NA	TGTGCCAGTAGCGGCCGGGACATGGGACCTAATTCACCCCTCCACTTT	CASSGRDMGPNSPLHF
once	TRBV28	TRBJ2-5	13	NA	TGTGCCTCAGAGGGGACACTGAGGGAGACCCAGTACTTC	CASEGTLRETQYF
NA	TRBV2	TRBJ1-2	14	TRBD1	TGTGCCAGCAGTGGGACAGGGTTAACCTATGGCTACACCTTC	CASSGTGLTYGYTF
NA	TRBV4-3	TRBJ1-1	15	TRBD1	TGCGCCAGCAGCCCTTGGACAGGGATGAACACTGAAGCTTTCTTT	CASSPWTGMNTEAFF
NA	TRBV6-4	TRBJ2-1	16	NA	TGTGCCAGCAGTGACTCGAGACAGGAGACCTACAATGAGCAGTTCTTC	CASSDSRQETYNEQFF
NA	TRBV6-5	TRBJ1-2	12	NA	TGTGCCAGCAGTTCTCGGGGAGATGGCTACACCTTC	CASSSRGDGYTF
NA	TRBV7-2	TRBJ1-6	15	NA	TGTGCCAGCAGCTTAGACCAGGGTAGTAATTCACCCCTCCACTTT	CASSLDQGSNSPLHF
NA	TRBV19	TRBJ2-3	15	NA	TGTGCCAGCAAGGACTACAGCGGTAACACAGATACGCAGTATTTT	CASKDYSGNTDTQYF
once	TRBV5-1	TRBJ1-2	18	TRBD1	TGCGCCAGCAGCTTGGGAGGCGACAGGGAGATTGGGAGCTATGGCTACACCTTC	CASSLGGDREIGSYGYTF
once	TRBV5-1	TRBJ2-3	18	TRBD1	TGCGCCAGCAGCTCCGTGACCGGGACAGGGACTACCACAGATACGCAGTATTTT	CASSSVTGTGTTTDTQYF
NA	TRBV30	TRBJ2-3	15	TRBD2	TGTGCCTGGAGTGTGCAGCGGGGGGACACAGATACGCAGTATTTT	CAWSVQRGDTDTQYF
NA	TRBV19	TRBJ1-5	13	NA	TGTGCCAGTAGCCCGGACAGTGGTCAGCCCCAGCATTTT	CASSPDSGQPQHF
NA	TRBV20-1	TRBJ1-1	14	NA	TGCAGTGCTAGTAGTCCAGGGGTAAGAGGAGAAGCTTTCTTT	CSASSPGVRGEAFF
NA	TRBV3-1/TRBV3-2	TRBJ2-5	15	TRBD2	TGTGCCAGCAGCCAAGGGGTGACGCGGGGGGAGACCCAGTACTTC	CASSQGVTRGETQYF
NA	TRBV11-2	TRBJ2-2	16	NA	TGTGCCAGCAGCCCAACCCTGGGCAGGGCGCCCGGGGAGCTGTTTTTT	CASSPTLGRAPGELFF
few	TRBV28	TRBJ2-5	13	NA	TGTGCCAGCAGTTTAAACAGGGAAGAGACCCAGTACTTC	CASSLNREETQYF
NA	TRBV7-8	TRBJ2-2	16	TRBD2	TGTGCCAGCAGCTTAGGACTAGCGGGGGGATCTGGGGAGCTGTTTTTT	CASSLGLAGGSGELFF
NA	TRBV6-2/TRBV6-3	TRBJ2-3	16	NA	TGTGCCAGCAGTTACATTGCGGGGACTTTCACAGATACGCAGTATTTT	CASSYIAGTFTDTQYF
NA	TRBV2	TRBJ2-7	14	TRBD1	TGTGCCAGCAGTGTAGACAGGGCTTCCTACGAGCAGTACTTC	CASSVDRASYEQYF
NA	TRBV3-1/TRBV3-2	TRBJ2-3	15	NA	TGTGCCAGCAGCCAAGTCCCGGGGATATCAGATACGCAGTATTTT	CASSQVPGISDTQYF
NA	TRBV2	TRBJ1-1	14	NA	TGTGCCAGCCAGCCCGCCAGGTCGAACACTGAAGCTTTCTTT	CASQPARSNTEAFF
NA	TRBV2	TRBJ2-3	17	TRBD2	TGTGCCCGCGGGGGACTAGCGGGGGGGCCGTATCAAGATACGCAGTATTTT	CARGGLAGGPYQDTQYF
NA	TRBV7-2	TRBJ1-6	14	TRBD1	TGTGCCAGCAGCTACAGGGGGCGGAATTCACCCCTCCACTTT	CASSYRGRNSPLHF
NA	TRBV9	TRBJ2-5	14	NA	TGTGCCAGCAGCGCGGGGGAGGCCCAAGAGACCCAGTACTTC	CASSAGEAQETQYF
NA	TRBV7-9	TRBJ2-7	12	NA	TGTGCCAGCAGCGCCGACTTCTACGAGCAGTACTTC	CASSADFYEQYF
NA	TRBV5-6	TRBJ1-2	13	NA	TGTGCCAGCAGCTTGACAGCCCCGGGGGGCTACACCTTC	CASSLTAPGGYTF
NA	TRBV29-1	TRBJ1-2	11	NA	TGCAGCGTTTCAACAGGCTATGGCTACACCTTC	CSVSTGYGYTF
NA	TRBV27	TRBJ2-2	14	NA	TGTGCCAGCAGTCCCGGTAGGAACACCGGGGAGCTGTTTTTT	CASSPGRNTGELFF
NA	TRBV2	TRBJ2-2	16	TRBD2	TGTGCCAGCAGTCTGAGCGGGGGGTTGAACACCGGGGAGCTGTTTTTT	CASSLSGGLNTGELFF
NA	TRBV28	TRBJ2-5	12	NA	TGTGCCAGCAGTTTAGGGTTCCAGCGGCAATACTTC	CASSLGFQRQYF
NA	TRBV7-9	TRBJ1-2	16	TRBD1	TGTGCCAGCAGCTTAGCTGGGACAGGGGCTAACTATGGCTACACCTTC	CASSLAGTGANYGYTF
NA	TRBV28	TRBJ1-1	14	NA	TGTGCCAGCAGACCCGGGGGGGCAAACACTGAAGCTTTCTTT	CASRPGGANTEAFF
NA	TRBV7-3	TRBJ2-7	13	TRBD2	TGTGCCAGCAGCCCCGGACCGGGAGGGGAGCAGTACTTC	CASSPGPGGEQYF
NA	TRBV7-2	TRBJ2-5	16	TRBD2	TGTGCCAGCAGCCGCAGGACTAGTGGCGGGCAAGAGACCCAGTACTTC	CASSRRTSGGQETQYF
NA	TRBV24-1	TRBJ2-2	16	TRBD2	TGTGCCACCAGTGATGTGGCGGGAGGGCCCACCGGGGAGCTGTTTTTT	CATSDVAGGPTGELFF
once	TRBV7-9	TRBJ1-1	15	NA	TGTGCCAGCAGCTCCGGACAGCTTTGGAACACTGAAGCTTTCTTT	CASSSGQLWNTEAFF
NA	TRBV5-4	TRBJ2-7	14	NA	TGTGCCAGCAGCTTTGGGGGGTACTCCTACGAGCAGTACTTC	CASSFGGYSYEQYF
NA	TRBV7-8	TRBJ2-4	13	TRBD2	TGTGCCAGCAGCTCGGGACTAGCGGGGGTTGAGAACTTC	CASSSGLAGVENF
NA	TRBV10-3	TRBJ1-5	14	TRBD1	TGTGCCACCTCGCGACAGGGAGGAAATCAGCCCCAGCATTTT	CATSRQGGNQPQHF